The subject of this entry is one T cell receptor (beta chain). Data came from immunoSEQ multiplex PCR; TCRdb stores just in-frame clones and leaves some out. The sample lists around 130,000 clones, about 85% occurring once. Seattle patient enrollment occurred during active infection, with longitudinal follow-up thereafter. This sample was included in a study of blood T cell repertoires in COVID-19. Overall study context: Italy, Spain and the United States were the sources of the convalescent and acute COVID-19 samples. In each case, the material was cDNA or gDNA derived from T cells, B-cell-depleted T cells, or PBMCs.

Germline V gene data show CDR1 as ENHRY and CDR2 as SYGVKD. Trimming took 8 bases from V and 2 from J, leaving 12 bases between them. CDR3 length: 13 amino acids. The sequence came from a human donor with COVID-19, enrolled during active disease. The donor label of this sample is uncertain. The rearrangement joins TRBV10-3 to TRBJ1-2; D might be TRBD1 (5 bases). The sample was peripheral blood. The CDR3 spells CAIDSSGNYGYTF. CDR3 nucleotides: TGTGCCATCGACTCTTCAGGGAACTATGGCTACACCTTC.